This T cell receptor (beta chain) was obtained from a study of cytomegalovirus exposure and HLA in healthy donors. General study points: Follow-up analysis found HLA locus-dependent TCR association rates, highest for DRB1 and lowest for HLA-C.

As concerns this clone: Its antigen is undetermined.

The CDR3 is 20 residues long. The germline CDR1 and CDR2 sequences are SGHVS and FNYEAQ. Trimming cost V 4 bases and J 7 bases; bases outside gene matches: 24. The primer mix had 60 Vbeta and 13 Jbeta primers. In the study's own analysis: A later analysis counted 65 million to 90 million unique TCR beta chains, some 12 million shared. Sequencing was performed with immunoSEQ multiplex PCR; in TCRdb, only in-frame clones are kept and a portion is missing. V, J and clone size are taken as reported in that table, and D and trimming were inferred from the DNA itself. The sample gives 100,000 to 150,000 clones, about 76% of which show up once; 30% is in the top ten.

The source is a man between 60 and 75 years old in good health and CMV-seropositive. The rearrangement joins TRBV7-6 to TRBJ2-1; 8 positions agree with TRBD2. The material sequenced was PBMCs. DNA of the CDR3: TGTGCCAGCAGCTCCCTAAGAGTGTTAGCGGGACAAGCAAGGGGGAATGAGCAGTTCTTC. The encoded protein is CASSSLRVLAGQARGNEQFF.